The clone carrying this T cell receptor beta chain has more than one count but fewer than ten. Its target is unknown. This sample was included in a study of post-analysis software for immune sequencing data. Study findings and constraints: TRBV5-6, TRBV5-1 and TRBV20-1 belonged to a set of roughly 5 TRBV segments that were more frequent in patients than controls.

Between the trimmed V and J ends, which lost 9 bases and 3 bases, there was a span of 15 bases. The CDR3 is 13 amino acids. Germline assignment: CDR1 SNHLY and CDR2 FYNNEI. Tagging with unique molecular identifiers was a feature of the TCR beta cDNA libraries. TCRdb re-derived calls from the PCR reads in MiXCR, one entry per CDR3 protein. In the table there are approximately 730,000 distinct CDR3 sequences, 30% of which are singletons. J is TRBJ2-7 and V is TRBV2; the D gene is possibly TRBD2 (5 bases). The sample taken for sequencing was blood. The receptor was isolated from a girl between 10 and 17 years old with multiple sclerosis. The CDR3 is CASQHEGVYEQYF. In DNA form, the CDR3 reads TGTGCCAGTCAACACGAGGGAGTCTACGAGCAGTACTTC.